Following are 23 T cell receptor beta chains from one sample sequenced in a study of T cell repertoires in cytomegalovirus infection. TCRdb itself ran the reads through MiXCR, one entry per CDR3 protein. Of around 260,000 distinct CDR3 sequences in the sample, 9.1% were seen once. What was sequenced was PBMCs. The receptor set was obtained from a human donor in good health (CMV status not recorded). Some clones in this sample may be carry-over from other donors' samples.

At least ten counts were recorded for this clonotype. Written as DNA, the CDR3 is TGTGCCAGCAGCTCACAGGGATCCAATCAGCCCCAGCATTTT. It codes for CASSSQGSNQPQHF. The genes are TRBV7-2 and TRBJ1-5, with D possibly TRBD1 on 6 matching bases. The CDR3 totals 14 residues. Germline CDR1 and CDR2: SGHTA and FQGNSA. V lost 4 bases, J lost 3 bases, and 10 bases lay in between. The full variable domain, completed using reference TRBV7-2 and TRBJ1-5, is GAGVSQSPSNKVTEKGKDVELRCDPISGHTALYWYRQSLGQGLEFLIYFQGNSAPDKSGLPSDRFSAERTGGSVSTLTIQRTQQEDSAVYLCASSSQGSNQPQHFGDGTRLSIL.

This clonotype was detected only a few times. The rearrangement links TRBV20-1 to TRBJ2-3; 7 bases map to TRBD2. The CDR3 is 15 residues long. Germline lookup yields CDR1 DFQATT and CDR2 SNEGSKA (reference sequence). V lost 0 bases, J lost 0 bases, and 3 bases stayed unmatched. The CDR3 DNA follows: TGCAGTGCTAGAGAGCGGGAGACTAGCACAGATACGCAGTATTTT. This encodes CSARERETSTDTQYF.

Only a few counts were recorded for this clonotype. The rearrangement joins TRBV19 to TRBJ1-5, with D perhaps TRBD1 (5 bases). V was clipped by 7 bases and J by 7 bases, with 11 bases between them. This CDR3 comprises 12 residues. Germline CDR1 and CDR2: LNHDA and SQIVND (reference sequence). The CDR3, as DNA: TGTGCCAGTAACCAGGGTTACCAGCCCCAGCATTTT. Amino acid sequence: CASNQGYQPQHF.

This clonotype was observed at least ten times. The gene calls are TRBV7-2 and TRBJ1-4; 9 nucleotides match TRBD1. Germline V lookup: CDR1 SGHTA, CDR2 FQGNSA. V lost 5 bases and J lost 8; bases outside the gene matches: 12. The CDR3 totals 16 residues. The DNA of the CDR3 is TGTGCCAGCAGCACCACCAACAGGGGGCAAGGGGAAAAACTGTTTTTT. It translates to CASSTTNRGQGEKLFF.

The chain carries TRBV5-1 and TRBJ1-5; TRBD1 aligns across 7 bases. Losses at the gene ends were 0 bases for V and 4 bases for J; bases not matched to a gene: 4. The CDR3 contains 15 residues. Per germline, CDR1 SGHRS and CDR2 YFSETQ. The CDR3 region is CASSLEGQQNQPQHF. The CDR3 DNA reads TGCGCCAGCAGCTTGGAGGGACAGCAAAATCAGCCCCAGCATTTT.

Ten or more counts support this clonotype. V is TRBV12-3 or TRBV12-4 and J is TRBJ2-5; D unclear. The CDR3 spans 14 residues. The V end was cut by 6 bases, the J end by 2 bases, with 13 bases between. CDR3 DNA sequence: TGTGCCAGCAGCCCTTTACAGTTTCAAGAGACCCAGTACTTC. Its protein product is CASSPLQFQETQYF.

The table lists this clonotype with a count of one. The genes are TRBV10-3 and TRBJ2-3, with 8 bases that match TRBD1. Trimming removed 4 bases from V and 2 bases from J; junction bases left unmatched: 8. From germline, CDR1 is ENHRY and CDR2 SYGVKD. CDR3 length: 16 amino acids. The DNA for the CDR3 is TGTGCCATCAGTGTACAGGGGGGAAGGAACACAGATACGCAGTATTTT. Protein: CAISVQGGRNTDTQYF.

The table lists this clonotype with many counts. The chain links TRBV7-2 to TRBJ1-1; maybe TRBD1 (5 bases). V was shortened by 5 bases and J by 1 base, with 11 bases between the two germline ends. The germline CDR1 and CDR2 sequences are SGHTA and FQGNSA. The CDR3 spans 14 residues. CDR3 sequence: CASSPEGRNTEAFF. In nucleotides, the CDR3 is TGTGCCAGCAGCCCAGAGGGGCGGAACACTGAAGCTTTCTTT.

This clonotype was detected ten times or more. The rearrangement uses TRBV11-2 and TRBJ2-7; D gene uncertain. The CDR3 loop spans 15 amino acids. Germline V CDR1 and CDR2: SGHAT, FQNNGV. V was shortened by 5 bases and J by 6 bases, with 20 bases between the two germline ends. The CDR3: CASSLKASGALEQYF. The CDR3 bases are TGTGCCAGCAGCCTTAAGGCTTCTGGTGCGCTCGAGCAGTACTTC.

At least ten counts were recorded for this clonotype. V usage is TRBV7-2 and J usage is TRBJ2-5; D is tentatively TRBD1 or TRBD2 (6 bases each). In germline, CDR1 is SGHTA, CDR2 FQGNSA. The length of the CDR3 is 14 residues. V was shortened by 1 base and J by 7 bases, with 13 bases between the two germline ends. The CDR3 loop is CASSLVGGPGTQYF. The DNA of the CDR3 is TGTGCCAGCAGCTTAGTGGGGGGCCCAGGGACCCAGTACTTC. The variable domain in full, with the rest retrieved from reference TRBV7-2 and TRBJ2-5, is GAGVSQSPSNKVTEKGKDVELRCDPISGHTALYWYRQSLGQGLEFLIYFQGNSAPDKSGLPSDRFSAERTGGSVSTLTIQRTQQEDSAVYLCASSLVGGPGTQYFGPGTRLLVL.

Ten or more counts support this clonotype. This chain's CDR3 is CASSEDYGVFSGANVLTF. The CDR3, as DNA: TGTGCCAGCAGTGAAGACTACGGGGTATTTAGCGGGGCCAACGTCCTGACTTTC. This chain connects TRBV2 to TRBJ2-6, with TRBD2 as a possible D gene (5 bases). Trimming shortened V by 1 base and J by 4 bases, and 17 bases separated the two germline ends. CDR1 SNHLY and CDR2 FYNNEI come from the germline V gene. The CDR3 spans 18 residues.

The V and J genes are TRBV12-3 or TRBV12-4 and TRBJ2-7; no clear D. The CDR3 spans 13 residues. Trimming stripped 5 bases from V and 7 bases from J, with 15 bases between. The CDR3 region is CASSIRAVLEQYF. The CDR3 nucleotides read TGTGCCAGCAGTATCCGGGCCGTTTTGGAGCAGTACTTC.

This clonotype showed up many times. The chain uses TRBV7-2 and TRBJ1-2; D ambiguous. Germline CDR1 is SGHTA and CDR2 is FQGNSA. The ends were cut back, 0 bases at V and 1 base at J, with 12 bases in the middle. This CDR3 spans 16 amino acids. The chain's CDR3 is CASSLAPQSLNYGYTF. The CDR3 nucleotides are TGTGCCAGCAGCTTAGCGCCACAGTCCCTTAACTATGGCTACACCTTC.

This clonotype was detected many times. The rearrangement links TRBV28 to TRBJ1-1; D unresolved. There are 12 residues in the CDR3. The ends were cut back, 2 bases at V and 10 bases at J, with 11 bases in the middle. The V gene's germline CDR1 is MDHEN and CDR2 SYDVKM. CDR3 loop: CASSLRSDAAFF. The CDR3 nucleotides read TGTGCCAGCAGTTTACGTTCAGACGCAGCTTTCTTT. Full variable domain (rest looked up from reference TRBV28 and TRBJ1-1): DVKVTQSSRYLVKRTGEKVFLECVQDMDHENMFWYRQDPGLGLRLIYFSYDVKMKEKGDIPEGYSVSREKKERFSLILESASTNQTSMYLCASSLRSDAAFFGQGTRLTVV.

This chain uses TRBV7-8 with TRBJ1-5; 8 bases map to TRBD1. V trimming: 5 bases; J trimming: 2 bases; junction bases outside the gene matches: 14. Germline lookup yields CDR1 SGHVS and CDR2 FQNEAQ. This CDR3 is built from 18 residues. CDR3 sequence: CASSPGGNPGQGNQPQHF. The DNA for the CDR3 is TGTGCCAGCAGCCCAGGGGGAAACCCGGGACAGGGCAATCAGCCCCAGCATTTT.

This clonotype was picked up many times. The rearrangement links TRBV20-1 to TRBJ2-3; D not resolved. Germline lookup yields CDR1 DFQATT and CDR2 SNEGSKA (reference sequence). This CDR3 is 13 amino acids long. The V end lost 5 bases, the J end lost 5 bases, and 14 bases lay between the germline ends. This chain's CDR3 is CSALEGPQDTQYF. The DNA for the CDR3 is TGCAGTGCTTTAGAAGGGCCCCAAGATACGCAGTATTTT.

This clonotype was seen ten or more times. The rearrangement joins TRBV7-9 to TRBJ2-1, with a weak D call TRBD2 (6 bases). Germline V CDR1 and CDR2: SEHNR, FQNEAQ (reference sequence). The CDR3 is made up of 17 amino acids. The germline V and J ends were trimmed by 7 bases and 0 bases, with 19 bases remaining between them. The CDR3 here is CASTWEHWGDSYNEQFF. CDR3 DNA: TGTGCCAGCACCTGGGAGCATTGGGGGGACTCCTACAATGAGCAGTTCTTC.

This clonotype has a count of ten or more. The CDR3: CASSLVLATGSQPQHF. The CDR3 bases are TGTGCCAGCAGCTTAGTCCTTGCGACAGGGTCTCAGCCCCAGCATTTT. V and J are TRBV7-2 and TRBJ1-5, with 7 positions matching TRBD1. Trimming removed 1 base from V and 6 bases from J; junction bases left unmatched: 9. The CDR3 is 16 amino acids. The germline V gene encodes CDR1 SGHTA and CDR2 FQGNSA.

In this sample, this clonotype turned up a few times. This sequence joins TRBV7-2 and TRBJ2-3; 11 bases are a match to TRBD2. Germline V gene lookup returns CDR1 SGHTA and CDR2 FQGNSA. This CDR3 spans 16 amino acids. The junction had 9 bases not matched to a gene; V was cut back by 7 bases and J by 3 bases. The CDR3 nucleotides read TGTGCCAGCACCACTAACCCTAGCGGGAGGACAGATACGCAGTATTTT. Its translation is CASTTNPSGRTDTQYF.

This clonotype was detected many times. The V call is TRBV12-3 or TRBV12-4, the J call TRBJ2-3; D remains unclear. V dropped 6 bases and J dropped 5 bases, with 12 bases sitting between them. This CDR3 spans 13 amino acids. The CDR3 sequence: CASSPGRGDTQYF. In DNA, the CDR3 is TGTGCCAGCAGCCCTGGGCGAGGAGATACGCAGTATTTT.

This clonotype was seen many times. This chain joins TRBV7-2 and TRBJ2-7; tentative D call: TRBD1 (7 bases). Germline lookup yields CDR1 SGHTA and CDR2 FQGNSA. V was pared by 5 bases and J by 4 bases, with 15 bases between. The CDR3 sequence is 14 residues long. The CDR3 sequence is CASSRQGGVYEQYF. Here the CDR3 DNA reads TGTGCCAGCAGCCGGCAGGGGGGTGTATACGAGCAGTACTTC.

This clonotype was counted ten times or more. The rearrangement uses TRBV7-6 and TRBJ2-5; D is possibly TRBD2 (6 bases). V lost 6 bases to trimming and J lost 4 bases, with 6 bases between them. This CDR3 has 11 amino acids. Germline loops: CDR1 SGHVS, CDR2 FNYEAQ. The CDR3 is CASRTRETQYF. In DNA, the CDR3 is TGTGCCAGCAGGACTAGAGAGACCCAGTACTTC.

This clonotype was observed at least ten times. The chain combines TRBV7-8 with TRBJ1-5; 8 bases line up with TRBD1. There are 13 residues in the CDR3. The junction had 4 bases not matched to a gene; V was cut back by 6 bases and J by 6 bases. Germline V gene lookup returns CDR1 SGHVS and CDR2 FQNEAQ. CDR3 sequence reads: CASSRTGTQPQHF. CDR3 sequence (DNA): TGTGCCAGCAGTCGGACAGGGACTCAGCCCCAGCATTTT.